This TCR beta chain was observed in a study of post-analysis software for immune sequencing data (dated by TCRdb to between 2014 and 2016). In the study overall: Recorded disease courses included relapsing-remitting, secondary progressive and progressive-relapsing multiple sclerosis, with some patients lacking subtype annotation. Patient repertoires were compared against 11 previously published healthy control repertoires from donors aged about 6 to 26 years. A subset of samples was prepared in parallel using single-end sample barcoding, then pooled and co-amplified after Illumina adapter ligation. The paper's findings and limits, for the study overall: Significantly lower normalized Chao1 diversity was found in multiple sclerosis patients than in controls, suggesting substantial peripheral T-cell clonal expansion. Roughly 5 TRBV segments, including TRBV5-6, TRBV5-1 and TRBV20-1, were significantly more frequent in patients than controls. The control group was slightly older than the multiple sclerosis patient group. Strong co-clustering of samples prepared in the same batch was shown by direct clustering with F measure, prompting a batch-effect correction.

The library was generated by PCR. The instrument given in TCRdb is Illumina HiSeq 2500. Unique molecular identifiers were incorporated into TCR beta cDNA libraries to reduce PCR and sequencing biases. Every 1 to 10 million input T cells yielded about 500,000 cDNA molecules, meaning each molecule approximated one T cell. The patient libraries were prepared and sequenced with the same protocol used for the earlier healthy control dataset. Within a given batch, samples were prepared together, multiplexed and sequenced on the same HiSeq lane. Processing in the source paper ran as follows. Raw barcoded reads were processed with MIGEC, and single-read molecular identifier groups were discarded before consensus assembly and CDR3 extraction. VDJtools was used for post-analysis of the clonotype tables, with diversity normalized by down-sampling every dataset to the smallest sample size. In repertoire overlap clustering, CDR3 amino acid sequences, but not nucleotide sequences, were matched to correct batch-related cross-sample contamination. TCRdb reprocessed the public reads (quality trimming at Q25 with fastp, clone calling with MiXCR) and kept in-frame beta chains. Every distinct CDR3 protein forms one entry, paired with its most common genes and DNA. The V and J calls and clone size come from TCRdb's table, not from the authors' own analysis. The table for this sample lists some 500,000 distinct CDR3 sequences; roughly 45% of them were counted only once. Clones ranked in the top ten supply 12% of the sample.

The CDR3 contains 16 residues, cysteine and phenylalanine counted. CDR3 DNA is the only sequence kept; it has 48 bases, read in frame from the first base. CDR1 DFQATT and CDR2 SNEGSKA are derived from the germline V gene (reference sequence). At the junction V is shortened by 1 base and J by 4 bases, with 16 bases in between. TCR beta repertoires were profiled from peripheral blood of more than ten young patients with multiple sclerosis to demonstrate the VDJtools post-analysis software. The multiple sclerosis patients were children and adolescents between roughly 6 and 16 years of age. This clonotype was recorded once. Its antigen specificity is not known. Nothing much larger sits one base from this clone, and base qualities are not available.

The specimen was blood. The chain is made from TRBV20-1 and TRBJ1-4; TRBD1 might be the D gene, on 6 matching bases. The sequence was obtained from a girl between 10 and 17 years old with multiple sclerosis. The DNA is TGCAGTGCTAGAGGACGCGAGGGGGGCAGTAATGAAAAACTGTTTTTT. It encodes CSARGREGGSNEKLFF.